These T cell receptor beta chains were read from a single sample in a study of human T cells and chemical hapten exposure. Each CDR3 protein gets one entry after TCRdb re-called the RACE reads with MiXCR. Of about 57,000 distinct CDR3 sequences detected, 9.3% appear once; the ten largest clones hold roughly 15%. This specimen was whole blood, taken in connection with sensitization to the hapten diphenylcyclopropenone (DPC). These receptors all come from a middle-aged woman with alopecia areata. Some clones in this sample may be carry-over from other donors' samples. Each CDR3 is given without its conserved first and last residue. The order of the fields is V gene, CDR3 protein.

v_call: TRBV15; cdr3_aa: ATSRDAGLTTYNEQF
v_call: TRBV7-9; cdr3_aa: ASSPSTGLEHYGYT
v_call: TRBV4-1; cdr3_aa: ASSQDSGQDEKLF
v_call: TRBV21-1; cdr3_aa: ATQRWTGGTGELF
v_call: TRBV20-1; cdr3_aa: SAPIAAYNEQF
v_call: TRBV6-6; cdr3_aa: ASSYATGYEQY
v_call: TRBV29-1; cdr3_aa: SAGDSGTGSYGYT
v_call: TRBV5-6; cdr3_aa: ASSLRGGLDPSSYNEQF
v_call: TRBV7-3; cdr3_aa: ASSLTPARMNTEAF
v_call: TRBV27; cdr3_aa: ASSRRGPGELF
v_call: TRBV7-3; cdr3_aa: ASSLRESGTEAF
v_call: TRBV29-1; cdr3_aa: SVNGGSYNEQF
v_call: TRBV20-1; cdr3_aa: SASPPERGGGDEKLF
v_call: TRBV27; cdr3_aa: ASSLRQGTNYGYT
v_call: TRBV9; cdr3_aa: ASSRMTGGETQY
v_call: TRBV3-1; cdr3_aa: ASSQFRTDTQY
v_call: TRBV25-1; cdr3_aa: ASSERGGINEKLF
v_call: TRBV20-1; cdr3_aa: SARAPTAVSSYNEQF
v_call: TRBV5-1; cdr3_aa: ASSLDGVTTDTQY
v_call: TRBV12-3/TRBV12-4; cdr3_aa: ASSLGTQY
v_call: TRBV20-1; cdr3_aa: SARGPAGNYEQY
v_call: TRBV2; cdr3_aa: ASGGDSYYGYT
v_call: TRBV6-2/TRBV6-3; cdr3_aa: ASSHGPPRQGMNTEAF
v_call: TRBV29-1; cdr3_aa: SVDVAGQHGYT
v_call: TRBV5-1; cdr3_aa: ASSLDGQGNEKLF
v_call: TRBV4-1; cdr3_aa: ASSQDPINTEAF
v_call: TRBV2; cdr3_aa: ASSVRAAPAPQH
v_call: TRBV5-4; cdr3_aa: ASSLPGTGQPQH
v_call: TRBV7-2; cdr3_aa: ASSPSHNTEAF
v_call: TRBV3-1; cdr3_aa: ANSDRQETQY
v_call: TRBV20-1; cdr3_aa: SALTGVTYNEQF
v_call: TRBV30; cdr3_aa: AWSVRGGTDTQY
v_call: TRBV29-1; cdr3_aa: SVERRLSTDTQY
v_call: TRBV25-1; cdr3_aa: ASSVALYYEQY
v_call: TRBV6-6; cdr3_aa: ASSLSGVAGDNEQF
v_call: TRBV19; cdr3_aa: ASSIGVREDQPQH
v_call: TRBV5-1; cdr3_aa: ASSFPTSVSSYNEQF
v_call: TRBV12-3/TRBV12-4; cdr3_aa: ASRREQGGTEAF
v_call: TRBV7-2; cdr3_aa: ASSSDRVRSPLH
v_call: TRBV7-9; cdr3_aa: ASRAGDLYNEQF
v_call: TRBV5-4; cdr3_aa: ASSLDPGKGREQY
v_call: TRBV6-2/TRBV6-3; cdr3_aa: ASSSSGGAYNEQF
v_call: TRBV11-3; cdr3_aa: ASSQRQGSTGELF
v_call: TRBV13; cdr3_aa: ASSLSRTGGVGANVLT
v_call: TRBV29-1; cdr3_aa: SVDRRGTEAF
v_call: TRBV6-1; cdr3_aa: ASSEEGLSNQPQH
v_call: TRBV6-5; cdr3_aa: ASSLTREFNSGNTIY
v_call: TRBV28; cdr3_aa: ASSPGGVAAF
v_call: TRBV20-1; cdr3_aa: SASHALGDYEQY
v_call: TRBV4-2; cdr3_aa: ASSPRGSYEQY
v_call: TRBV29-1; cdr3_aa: SVSRGANTGELF
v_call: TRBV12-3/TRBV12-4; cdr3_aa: ASSFPNTGELF
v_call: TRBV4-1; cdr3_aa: ASSQDAGTDTQY
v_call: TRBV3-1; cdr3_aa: ASSPRYQETQY
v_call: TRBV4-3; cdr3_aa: ASSLSLGGVTEAF
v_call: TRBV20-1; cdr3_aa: SARKNQETQY
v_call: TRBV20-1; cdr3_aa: SATEGRNNQPQH
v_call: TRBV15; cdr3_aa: ATSRDRGPWGTEAF
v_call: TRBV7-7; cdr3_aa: ASSLRPAGGINNEQF
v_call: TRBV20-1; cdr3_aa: SARDNSPGDTGELF